This T cell receptor (beta chain) is from a study of T cell responses to AZD1222 COVID-19 vaccine. Study-wide results and caveats: The study sampled repertoires only after the peak T cell response. Donors were chiefly white British, with a greater number of females, and clonal diversity was perhaps underestimated.

On this clone: What it binds is not known.

This table comes from immunoSEQ multiplex PCR, and its TCRdb copy is limited to in-frame clones, with some not included. The data show approximately 52,000 clones, with roughly 89% seen just once and under 3.5% held by the top ten. Per germline, CDR1 MNHNS and CDR2 SASEGT. The CDR3 totals 16 residues. V shed 4 bases and J 8 bases; nucleotides not matched to a gene: 7. Second doses that came at about 4 or about 12 weeks were put together. This chain connects TRBV6-1 to TRBJ2-2, with 13 bases identical to TRBD2. This TCR came from an adult who received the AZD1222 COVID-19 vaccine. This specimen consisted of peripheral blood, obtained 28 days after the second AZD1222 dose. CDR3 in amino acids: CASSGGLAGVGGELFF. CDR3 in DNA: TGTGCCAGCAGTGGCGGACTAGCGGGAGTCGGTGGGGAGCTGTTTTTT.